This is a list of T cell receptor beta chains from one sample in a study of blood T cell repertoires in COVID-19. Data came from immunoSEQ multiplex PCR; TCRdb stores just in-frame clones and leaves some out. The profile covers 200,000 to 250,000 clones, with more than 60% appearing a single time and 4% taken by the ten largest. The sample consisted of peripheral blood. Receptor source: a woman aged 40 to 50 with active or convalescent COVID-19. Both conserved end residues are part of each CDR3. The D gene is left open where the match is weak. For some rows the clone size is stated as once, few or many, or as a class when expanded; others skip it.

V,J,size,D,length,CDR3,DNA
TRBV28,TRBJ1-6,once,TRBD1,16,CASSAGQVEMDSPLHF,TGTGCCAGCAGCGCGGGACAGGTGGAAATGGATTCACCCCTCCACTTT
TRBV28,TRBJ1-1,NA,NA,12,CASRGWNTEAFF,TGTGCCAGCCGGGGGTGGAACACTGAAGCTTTCTTT
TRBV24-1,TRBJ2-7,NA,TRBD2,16,CATSEGSGKLSYEQYF,TGTGCCACCAGTGAGGGTAGCGGGAAACTCTCCTACGAGCAGTACTTC
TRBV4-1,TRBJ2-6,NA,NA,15,CASSQGVSGANVLTF,TGCGCCAGCAGCCAAGGCGTTTCTGGGGCCAACGTCCTGACTTTC
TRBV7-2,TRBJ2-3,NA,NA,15,CASSLGGPSTDTQYF,TGTGCCAGCAGCTTAGGGGGGCCTAGCACAGATACGCAGTATTTT
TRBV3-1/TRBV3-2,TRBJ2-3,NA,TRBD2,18,CASSQDSWGAGGRDTQYF,TGTGCCAGCAGCCAAGATAGTTGGGGAGCGGGGGGGCGAGATACGCAGTATTTT
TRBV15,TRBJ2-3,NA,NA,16,CATSRDGRGATDTQYF,TGTGCCACCAGCAGAGATGGGCGGGGTGCGACAGATACGCAGTATTTT
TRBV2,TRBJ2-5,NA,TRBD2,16,CASSNGLAGGAETQYF,TGTGCCAGCAGCAACGGACTAGCGGGGGGCGCAGAGACCCAGTACTTC
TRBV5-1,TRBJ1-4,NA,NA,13,CASSFGQSEKLFF,TGCGCCAGCAGCTTCGGACAGAGTGAAAAACTGTTTTTT
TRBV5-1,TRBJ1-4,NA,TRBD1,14,CASSVGQAKEKLFF,TGCGCCAGCAGCGTGGGACAGGCCAAAGAAAAACTGTTTTTT
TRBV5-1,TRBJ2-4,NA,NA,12,CASGDNLNIQYF,TGCGCCAGCGGGGACAACCTAAACATTCAGTACTTC
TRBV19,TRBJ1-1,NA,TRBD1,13,CASSPGTALEAFF,TGTGCCAGTAGTCCAGGGACAGCGCTTGAAGCTTTCTTT
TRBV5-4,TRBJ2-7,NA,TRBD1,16,CASSLAGVDRGGEQYF,TGTGCCAGCAGCTTGGCCGGAGTCGACAGGGGCGGCGAGCAGTACTTC
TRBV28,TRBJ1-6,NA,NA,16,CASSSSGDLLNSPLHF,TGTGCCAGCAGTTCCTCAGGGGACCTATTGAATTCACCCCTCCACTTT
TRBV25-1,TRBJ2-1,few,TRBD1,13,CASTPRTGWEQFF,TGTGCCAGCACACCCCGGACAGGTTGGGAGCAGTTCTTC
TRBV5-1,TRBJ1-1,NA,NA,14,CASKVGGIWDEAFF,TGCGCCAGCAAGGTCGGCGGGATCTGGGATGAAGCTTTCTTT
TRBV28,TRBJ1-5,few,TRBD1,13,CASRGQGNQPQHF,TGTGCCAGCAGAGGACAGGGCAATCAGCCCCAGCATTTT
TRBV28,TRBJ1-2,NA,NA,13,CASLQANPHGYTF,TGTGCCAGTCTACAGGCCAACCCCCATGGCTACACCTTC
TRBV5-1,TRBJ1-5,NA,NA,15,CASSLGAGSNQPQHF,TGCGCCAGCAGCTTGGGGGCGGGGAGCAATCAGCCCCAGCATTTT
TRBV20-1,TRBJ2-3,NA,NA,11,CSARRENTQYF,TGCAGTGCCCGGAGGGAGAATACGCAGTATTTT
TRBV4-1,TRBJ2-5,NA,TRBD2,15,CASSQGPTGGETQYF,TGCGCCAGCAGCCAAGGCCCGACCGGGGGGGAGACCCAGTACTTC
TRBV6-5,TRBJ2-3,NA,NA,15,CASTAGTKFTDTQYF,TGTGCCAGCACCGCGGGAACGAAGTTCACAGATACGCAGTATTTT
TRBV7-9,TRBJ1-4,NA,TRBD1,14,CASSLGQDNEKLFF,TGTGCCAGCAGCCTAGGACAGGATAATGAAAAACTGTTTTTT
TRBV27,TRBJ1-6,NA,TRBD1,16,CASSFSTGLANSPLHF,TGTGCCAGCAGTTTTTCGACAGGGCTGGCTAATTCACCCCTCCACTTT
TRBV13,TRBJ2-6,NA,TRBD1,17,CASSFGQGGPGANVLTF,TGTGCCAGCAGTTTTGGACAGGGAGGACCTGGGGCCAACGTCCTGACTTTC
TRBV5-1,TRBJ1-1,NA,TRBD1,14,CASKQGAQSTEAFF,TGCGCCAGCAAACAGGGGGCGCAGAGCACTGAAGCTTTCTTT
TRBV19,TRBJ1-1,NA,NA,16,CASSMPGFGKDTEAFF,TGTGCCAGTAGTATGCCCGGGTTCGGCAAGGACACTGAAGCTTTCTTT